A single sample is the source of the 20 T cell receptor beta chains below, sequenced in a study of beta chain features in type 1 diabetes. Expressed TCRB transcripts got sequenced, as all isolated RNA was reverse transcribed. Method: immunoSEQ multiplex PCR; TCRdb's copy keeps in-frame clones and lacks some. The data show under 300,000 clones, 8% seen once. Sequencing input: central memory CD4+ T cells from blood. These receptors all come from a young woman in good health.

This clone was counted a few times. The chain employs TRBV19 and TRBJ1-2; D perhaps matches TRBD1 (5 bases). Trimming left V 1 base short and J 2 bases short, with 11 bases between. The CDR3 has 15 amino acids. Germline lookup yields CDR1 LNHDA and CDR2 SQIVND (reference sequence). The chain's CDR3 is CASSIVEGRNYGYTF. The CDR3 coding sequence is TGTGCCAGTAGTATAGTGGAGGGGAGGAACTATGGCTACACCTTC.

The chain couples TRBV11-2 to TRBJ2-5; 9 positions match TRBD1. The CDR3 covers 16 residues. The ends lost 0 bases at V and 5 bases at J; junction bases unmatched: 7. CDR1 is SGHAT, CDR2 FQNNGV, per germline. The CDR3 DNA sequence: TGTGCCAGCAGCTTAGATGCCGGGACAGGGAGGGAGACCCAGTACTTC. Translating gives CASSLDAGTGRETQYF.

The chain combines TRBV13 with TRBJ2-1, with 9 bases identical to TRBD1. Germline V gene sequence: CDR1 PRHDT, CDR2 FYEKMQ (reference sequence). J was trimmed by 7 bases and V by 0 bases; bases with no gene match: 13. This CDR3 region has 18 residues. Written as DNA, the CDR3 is TGTGCCAGCAGCTTAGGACAGGGGGCTTGGTCTGGGAAGAATGAGCAGTTCTTC. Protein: CASSLGQGAWSGKNEQFF.

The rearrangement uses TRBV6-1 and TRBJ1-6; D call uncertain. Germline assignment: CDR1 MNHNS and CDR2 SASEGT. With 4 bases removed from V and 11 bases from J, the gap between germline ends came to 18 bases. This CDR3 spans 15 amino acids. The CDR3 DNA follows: TGTGCCAGCAGTGGAGGAGTCATTCAAGGAGCACCCCTCCACTTT. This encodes CASSGGVIQGAPLHF.

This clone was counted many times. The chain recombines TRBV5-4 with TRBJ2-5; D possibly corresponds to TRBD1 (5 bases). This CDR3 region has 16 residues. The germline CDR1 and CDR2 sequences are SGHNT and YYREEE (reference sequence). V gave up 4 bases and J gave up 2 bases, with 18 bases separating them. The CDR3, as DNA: TGTGCCAGCAGCCCCTCCCCGACAGTTACTCAAGAGACCCAGTACTTC. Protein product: CASSPSPTVTQETQYF.

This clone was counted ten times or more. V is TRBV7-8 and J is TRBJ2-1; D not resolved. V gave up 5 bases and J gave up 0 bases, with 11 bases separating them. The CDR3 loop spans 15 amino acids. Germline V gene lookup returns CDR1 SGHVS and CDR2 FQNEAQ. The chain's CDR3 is CASSPDESSYNEQFF. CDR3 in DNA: TGTGCCAGCAGCCCAGACGAGAGCTCCTACAATGAGCAGTTCTTC.

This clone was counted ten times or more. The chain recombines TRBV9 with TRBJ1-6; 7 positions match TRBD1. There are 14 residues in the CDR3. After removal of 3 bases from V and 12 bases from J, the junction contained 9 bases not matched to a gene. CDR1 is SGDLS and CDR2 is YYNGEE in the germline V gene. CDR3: CASSAGTVREPLHF. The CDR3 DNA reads TGTGCCAGCAGCGCGGGGACAGTACGGGAACCCCTCCACTTT.

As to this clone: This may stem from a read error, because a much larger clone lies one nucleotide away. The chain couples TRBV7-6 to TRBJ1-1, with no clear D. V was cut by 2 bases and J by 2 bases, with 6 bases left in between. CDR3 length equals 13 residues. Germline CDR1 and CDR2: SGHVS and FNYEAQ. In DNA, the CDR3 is TGTGCCAGCAGCTTACAGATTAACACTGAAGCTTTCTTT. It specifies CASSLQINTEAFF.

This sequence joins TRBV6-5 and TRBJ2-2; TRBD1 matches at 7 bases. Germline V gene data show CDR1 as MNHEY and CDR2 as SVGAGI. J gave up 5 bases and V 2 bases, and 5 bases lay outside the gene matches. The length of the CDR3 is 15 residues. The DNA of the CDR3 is TGTGCCAGCAGTTACCAGGGACAGAGTACCGGGGAGCTGTTTTTT. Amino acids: CASSYQGQSTGELFF.

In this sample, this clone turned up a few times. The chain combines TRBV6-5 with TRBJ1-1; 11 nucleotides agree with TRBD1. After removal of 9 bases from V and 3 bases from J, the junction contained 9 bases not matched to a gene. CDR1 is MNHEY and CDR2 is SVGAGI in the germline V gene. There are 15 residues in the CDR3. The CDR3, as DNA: TGTGCCAGTAACGACCGGGACAGGGGGGACACTGAAGCTTTCTTT. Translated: CASNDRDRGDTEAFF.

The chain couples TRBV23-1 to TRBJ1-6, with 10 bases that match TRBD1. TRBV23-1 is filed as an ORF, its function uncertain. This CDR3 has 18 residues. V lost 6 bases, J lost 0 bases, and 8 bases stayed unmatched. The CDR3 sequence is CASSWDRGVPSYNSPLHF. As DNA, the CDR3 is TGCGCCAGCAGCTGGGACAGGGGAGTACCCTCCTATAATTCACCCCTCCACTTT.

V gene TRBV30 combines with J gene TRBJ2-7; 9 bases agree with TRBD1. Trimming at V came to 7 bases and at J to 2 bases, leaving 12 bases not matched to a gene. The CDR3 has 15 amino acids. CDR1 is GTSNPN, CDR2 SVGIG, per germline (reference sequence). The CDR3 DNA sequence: TGTGCCTTGTTAACCGGGACAGGGATCACCTACGAGCAGTACTTC. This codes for CALLTGTGITYEQYF.

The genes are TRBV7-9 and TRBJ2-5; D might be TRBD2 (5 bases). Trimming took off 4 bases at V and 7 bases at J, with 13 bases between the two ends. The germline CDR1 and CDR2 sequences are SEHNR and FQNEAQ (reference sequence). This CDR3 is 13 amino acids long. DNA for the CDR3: TGTGCCAGCAGCTCCGGGGTAGAGGCGACCCAGTACTTC. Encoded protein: CASSSGVEATQYF.

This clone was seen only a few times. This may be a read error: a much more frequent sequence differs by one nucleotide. The CDR3 nucleotides read TGTGCCAGCAGCCGGAGGTTCACAGATACGCAGTATTTT. As protein: CASSRRFTDTQYF. V usage is TRBV11-1 and J usage is TRBJ2-3; the D gene is possibly TRBD2 (5 bases). The germline V gene has CDR1 SGHAT and CDR2 FQDESV (reference sequence). The CDR3 spans 13 residues. The V and J ends lost 5 bases and 2 bases respectively, with 8 bases between them.

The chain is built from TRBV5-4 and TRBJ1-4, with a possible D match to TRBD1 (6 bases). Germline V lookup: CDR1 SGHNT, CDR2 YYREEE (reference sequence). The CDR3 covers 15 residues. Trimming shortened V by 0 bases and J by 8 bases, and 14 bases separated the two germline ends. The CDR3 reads CASSLDGGRGEKLFF. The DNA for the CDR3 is TGTGCCAGCAGCTTGGATGGGGGCCGGGGCGAAAAACTGTTTTTT.

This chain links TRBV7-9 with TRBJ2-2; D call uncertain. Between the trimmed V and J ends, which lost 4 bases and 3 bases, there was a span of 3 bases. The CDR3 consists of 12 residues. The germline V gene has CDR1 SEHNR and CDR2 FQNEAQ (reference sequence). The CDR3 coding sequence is TGTGCCAGCAGCTCCTACACCGGGGAGCTGTTTTTT. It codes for CASSSYTGELFF.

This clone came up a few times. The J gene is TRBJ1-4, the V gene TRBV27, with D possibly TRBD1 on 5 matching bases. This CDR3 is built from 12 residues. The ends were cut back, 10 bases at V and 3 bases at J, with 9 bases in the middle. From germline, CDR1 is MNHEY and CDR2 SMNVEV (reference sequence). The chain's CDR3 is CANGGANEKLFF. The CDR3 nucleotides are TGTGCCAACGGGGGTGCTAATGAAAAACTGTTTTTT.

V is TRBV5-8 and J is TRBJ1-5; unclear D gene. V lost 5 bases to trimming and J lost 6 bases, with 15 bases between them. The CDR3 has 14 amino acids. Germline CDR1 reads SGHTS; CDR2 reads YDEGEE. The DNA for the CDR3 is TGTGCCAGCAGTCTCGGACCTTTCGGTCAGCCCCAGCATTTT. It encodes CASSLGPFGQPQHF.

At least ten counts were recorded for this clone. The CDR3 sequence: CASSPRFVNTEAFF. CDR3 DNA sequence: TGTGCCAGCAGCCCACGGTTTGTAAACACTGAAGCTTTCTTT. The chain combines TRBV9 with TRBJ1-1; no reliable D call. Per germline, CDR1 SGDLS and CDR2 YYNGEE. Trimming pared 4 bases from V and 2 bases from J, leaving 12 bases between. The CDR3 length is 14 residues.

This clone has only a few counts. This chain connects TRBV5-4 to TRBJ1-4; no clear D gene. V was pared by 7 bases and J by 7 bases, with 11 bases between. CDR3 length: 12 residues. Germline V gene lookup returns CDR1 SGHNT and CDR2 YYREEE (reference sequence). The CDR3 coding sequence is TGTGCCAGCGGCTCCGACGGTGAAAAACTGTTTTTT. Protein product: CASGSDGEKLFF.